Listed below are T cell receptor beta chains from one sample, sequenced in a study of blood T cell repertoires in COVID-19. This table comes from immunoSEQ multiplex PCR, and its TCRdb copy is limited to in-frame clones, with some not included. The repertoire holds roughly 230,000 clones, with 80% to 90% as singletons. The sequencing input was peripheral blood. The receptors derive from a man aged 35-49 years with acute or convalescent COVID-19. CDR3s include the opening cysteine and the closing phenylalanine or tryptophan. The D gene is left open where the match is weak. Part of the rows lack a size; the others show once, few, many or a class for expanded clones.

>TRBV11-1|14|TRBJ1-1|TRBD1|.
TGTGCCAGCAGCTCCGACAGGGGGGGTACTGAAGCTTTCTTT
CASSSDRGGTEAFF
>TRBV5-4|15|TRBJ2-5|.|once
TGTGCCAGCAGCCCCCGCGGCGACGACTTAGAGACCCAGTACTTC
CASSPRGDDLETQYF
>TRBV6-1|13|TRBJ2-1|TRBD2|.
TGTGCCAGCATCTTCGGGGGGGGCGGTGAGCAGTTCTTC
CASIFGGGGEQFF
>TRBV6-5|12|TRBJ1-2|TRBD1|.
TGTGCCAGCAGTCACCAGGGGGAAGGCTACACCTTC
CASSHQGEGYTF
>TRBV30|16|TRBJ2-3|.|.
TGTGCCTGGAGTGATCGGGGGGCAGGTGAGCCAGATACGCAGTATTTT
CAWSDRGAGEPDTQYF
>TRBV5-4|16|TRBJ2-3|TRBD2|.
TGTGCCAGCAGCCTGCGGGTAGCGGGGAGCACAGATACGCAGTATTTT
CASSLRVAGSTDTQYF
>TRBV30|15|TRBJ1-2|TRBD1|.
TGTGCCTGGAGACACCGGACAGGCCCGCTCGATGGCTACACCTTC
CAWRHRTGPLDGYTF
>TRBV27|17|TRBJ2-5|TRBD2|.
TGTGCCAGCAGTTCAGGATGGGGAGGGAACCAGCAGGAGACCCAGTACTTC
CASSSGWGGNQQETQYF
>TRBV6-4|15|TRBJ2-1|TRBD2|.
TGTGCCAGCAGTTTACAGGGACTAGCGGGGGATGAGCAGTTCTTC
CASSLQGLAGDEQFF
>TRBV28|13|TRBJ2-7|.|.
TGTGCCAGCTGGGGGACTGGGGCCTACGAGCAGTACTTC
CASWGTGAYEQYF